These T cell receptor beta chains were read from a single sample in a study of blood T cells in healthy people across ages. Each CDR3 protein gets one entry after TCRdb re-called the 5' RACE reads with MiXCR. The sample lists about 670,000 distinct CDR3 sequences; 40% to 50% were seen once. The sequenced sample was blood. All receptors come from a man older than 75 in good health. Each CDR3 is given without its conserved first and last residue.

ASSFTDSYEQY,TRBJ2-7,TRBV12-3/TRBV12-4
ASSGASGHYNEQF,TRBJ2-1,TRBV12-3/TRBV12-4
ASSPDLVWGEQF,TRBJ2-1,TRBV7-7
SARGVGTDTQY,TRBJ2-3,TRBV20-1
ASSANRGGDYEQY,TRBJ2-7,TRBV7-9
ASSADRLNTEAF,TRBJ1-1,TRBV11-2
ASSVEEDYGYT,TRBJ1-2,TRBV7-9
ASRVGTGRYSNQPQH,TRBJ1-5,TRBV6-1
ASSYGSLAPQPDEQF,TRBJ2-1,TRBV6-6
ASRGNTLNTGELF,TRBJ2-2,TRBV28
ASSVAVRTHQETQY,TRBJ2-5,TRBV9
ASSCPDPGTVSNQPQH,TRBJ1-5,TRBV7-9
AGSQDRRITDTQY,TRBJ2-3,TRBV4-3
ASSLNPTGTGEETQY,TRBJ2-5,TRBV7-6
ASSLSQGRYNEQF,TRBJ2-1,TRBV11-2
ASRLAGGDTQY,TRBJ2-3,TRBV7-9
ASTTGTGVFYNEQF,TRBJ2-1,TRBV28
ASSLEVAGYYNEQF,TRBJ2-1,TRBV5-6
ASSLAGGVTSNEQF,TRBJ2-1,TRBV7-9
ASSNRGGAGANVLT,TRBJ2-6,TRBV7-6
AISRVNYEQY,TRBJ2-7,TRBV10-3
ASSQDLTALVYGYT,TRBJ1-2,TRBV4-3
ASSVGDLTSGRSYEQY,TRBJ2-7,TRBV9
SVGRVERDGHNEQF,TRBJ2-1,TRBV29-1
ASSSPYSASSYEQY,TRBJ2-7,TRBV7-2
SARDEGVWNTEAF,TRBJ1-1,TRBV20-1
SQRGQGGRDTQY,TRBJ2-3,TRBV20-1
ASSTGDSTDTQY,TRBJ2-3,TRBV5-5
ASSDGGVRDTQY,TRBJ2-3,TRBV10-1
ASSLAGTSEKDTQY,TRBJ2-3,TRBV5-1
SVIFGGKEKLF,TRBJ1-4,TRBV29-1
ASSQGFPYEQY,TRBJ2-7,TRBV6-5
ASSHRGSGEETQY,TRBJ2-5,TRBV4-2
ASSFSQAGGKETQY,TRBJ2-5,TRBV11-2
ASSPPGQGFSYEQY,TRBJ2-7,TRBV7-4
ASSSNSGSTDTQY,TRBJ2-3,TRBV7-2
ASSLASGTSFDEQF,TRBJ2-1,TRBV7-9
ASGTPGARGNEQF,TRBJ2-1,TRBV12-5
ASSLVASYEQY,TRBJ2-7,TRBV5-1
SARKGGSNSYEQY,TRBJ2-7,TRBV20-1
ASSQEARRFNEQF,TRBJ2-1,TRBV3-1
ASSVQGSAFTEAF,TRBJ1-1,TRBV9
ASKEGGNQPQH,TRBJ1-5,TRBV28
ASSLEGEEKLF,TRBJ1-4,TRBV5-1
ASSYKTFGYGYT,TRBJ1-2,TRBV6-5
ASSPARTGEHGQY,TRBJ2-3,TRBV7-2
ASSPSLAGSHNEQF,TRBJ2-1,TRBV6-6
ASNSGGSGANVLT,TRBJ2-6,TRBV28
AWYRASGYLSGANVLT,TRBJ2-6,TRBV30
SARSAEAF,TRBJ1-1,TRBV20-1
SARDSRQTGGVVLGGANVLT,TRBJ2-6,TRBV20-1
ASSLFRSADQPQH,TRBJ1-5,TRBV5-1